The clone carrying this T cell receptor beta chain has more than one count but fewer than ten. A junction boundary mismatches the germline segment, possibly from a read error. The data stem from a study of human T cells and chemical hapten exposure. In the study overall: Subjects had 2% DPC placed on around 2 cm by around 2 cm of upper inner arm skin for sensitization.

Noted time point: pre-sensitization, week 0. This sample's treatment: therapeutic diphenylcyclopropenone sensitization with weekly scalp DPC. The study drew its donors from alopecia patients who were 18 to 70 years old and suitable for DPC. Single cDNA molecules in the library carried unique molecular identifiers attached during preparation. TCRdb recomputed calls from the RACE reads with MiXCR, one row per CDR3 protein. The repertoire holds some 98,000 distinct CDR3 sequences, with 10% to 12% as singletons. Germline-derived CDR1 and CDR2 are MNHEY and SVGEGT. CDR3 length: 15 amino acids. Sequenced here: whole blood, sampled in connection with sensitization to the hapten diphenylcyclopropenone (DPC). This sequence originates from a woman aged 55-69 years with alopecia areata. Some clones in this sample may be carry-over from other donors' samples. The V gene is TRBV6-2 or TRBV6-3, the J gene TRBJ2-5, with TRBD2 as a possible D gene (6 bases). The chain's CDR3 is CVSSYGSGGSETQYF. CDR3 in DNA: TGTGTCAGCAGTTATGGTAGCGGCGGATCAGAGACCCAGTACTTC.